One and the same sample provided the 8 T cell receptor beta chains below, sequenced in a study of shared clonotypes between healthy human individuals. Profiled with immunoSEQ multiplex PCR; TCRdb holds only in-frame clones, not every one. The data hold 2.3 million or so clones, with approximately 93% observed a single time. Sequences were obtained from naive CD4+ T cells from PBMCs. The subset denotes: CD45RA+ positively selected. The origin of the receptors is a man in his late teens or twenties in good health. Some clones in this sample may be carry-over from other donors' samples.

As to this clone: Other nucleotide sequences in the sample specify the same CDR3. Written as DNA, the CDR3 is TGTGCCAGCAGCTTAGGGACAGATACGCAGTATTTT. It specifies CASSLGTDTQYF. The chain uses TRBV7-3 and TRBJ2-3; D is uncertain. Trimming stripped 2 bases from V and 3 bases from J, with 3 bases between. The germline V gene encodes CDR1 SGHTA and CDR2 FQGTGA. The CDR3 has 12 amino acids. The full variable domain, completed using reference TRBV7-3 and TRBJ2-3, is GAGVSQTPSNKVTEKGKYVELRCDPISGHTALYWYRQSLGQGPEFLIYFQGTGAADDSGLPNDRFFAVRPEGSVSTLKIQRTERGDSAVYLCASSLGTDTQYFGPGTRLTVL.

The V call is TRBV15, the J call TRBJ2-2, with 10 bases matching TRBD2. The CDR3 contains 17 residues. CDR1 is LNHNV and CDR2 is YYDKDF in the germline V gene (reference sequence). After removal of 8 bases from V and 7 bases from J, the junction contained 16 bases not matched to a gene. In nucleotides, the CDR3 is TGTGCCACCTCCCCGGGACTAGCGAGCCGAAATGGCGGGGAGCTGTTTTTT. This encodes CATSPGLASRNGGELFF.

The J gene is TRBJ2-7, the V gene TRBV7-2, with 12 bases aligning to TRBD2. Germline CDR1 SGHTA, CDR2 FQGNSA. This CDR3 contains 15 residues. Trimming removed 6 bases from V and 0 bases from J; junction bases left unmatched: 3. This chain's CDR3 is CASSGLAGFSYEQYF. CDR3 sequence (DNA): TGTGCCAGCAGTGGACTAGCGGGGTTCTCCTACGAGCAGTACTTC. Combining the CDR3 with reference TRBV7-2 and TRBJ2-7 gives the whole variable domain GAGVSQSPSNKVTEKGKDVELRCDPISGHTALYWYRQSLGQGLEFLIYFQGNSAPDKSGLPSDRFSAERTGGSVSTLTIQRTQQEDSAVYLCASSGLAGFSYEQYFGPGTRLTVT.

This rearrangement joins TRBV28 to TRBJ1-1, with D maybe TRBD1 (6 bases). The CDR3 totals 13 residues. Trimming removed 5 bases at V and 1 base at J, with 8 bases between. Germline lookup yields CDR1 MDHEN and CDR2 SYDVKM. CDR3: CASSGQPNTEAFF. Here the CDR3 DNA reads TGTGCCAGCAGTGGACAGCCGAACACTGAAGCTTTCTTT.

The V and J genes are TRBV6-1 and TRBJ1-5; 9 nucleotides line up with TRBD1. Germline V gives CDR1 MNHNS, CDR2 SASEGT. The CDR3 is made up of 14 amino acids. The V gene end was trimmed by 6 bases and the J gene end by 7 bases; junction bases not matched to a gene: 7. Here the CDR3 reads CASSLQGARQPQHF. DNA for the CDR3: TGTGCCAGCAGCCTACAGGGGGCGAGGCAGCCCCAGCATTTT.

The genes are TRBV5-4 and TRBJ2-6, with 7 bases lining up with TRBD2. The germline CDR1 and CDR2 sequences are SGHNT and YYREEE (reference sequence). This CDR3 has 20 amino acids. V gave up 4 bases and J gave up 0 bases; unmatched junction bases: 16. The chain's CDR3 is CASSPSGGGRSLSGANVLTF. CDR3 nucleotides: TGTGCCAGCAGCCCGTCCGGGGGAGGGAGGTCGCTCTCTGGGGCCAACGTCCTGACTTTC.

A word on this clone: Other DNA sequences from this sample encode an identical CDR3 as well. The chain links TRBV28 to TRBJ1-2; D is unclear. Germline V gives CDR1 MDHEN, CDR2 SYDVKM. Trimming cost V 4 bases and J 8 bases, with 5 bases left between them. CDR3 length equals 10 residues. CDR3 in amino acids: CASSSGGYTF. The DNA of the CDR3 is TGTGCCAGCAGTTCGGGAGGCTACACCTTC.

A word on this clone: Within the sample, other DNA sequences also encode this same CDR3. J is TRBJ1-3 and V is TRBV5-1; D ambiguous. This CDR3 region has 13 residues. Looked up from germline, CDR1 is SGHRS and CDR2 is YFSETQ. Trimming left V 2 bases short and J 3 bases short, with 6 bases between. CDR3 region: CASSFVGGNTIYF. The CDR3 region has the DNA TGCGCCAGCAGCTTTGTGGGTGGAAACACCATATATTTT.